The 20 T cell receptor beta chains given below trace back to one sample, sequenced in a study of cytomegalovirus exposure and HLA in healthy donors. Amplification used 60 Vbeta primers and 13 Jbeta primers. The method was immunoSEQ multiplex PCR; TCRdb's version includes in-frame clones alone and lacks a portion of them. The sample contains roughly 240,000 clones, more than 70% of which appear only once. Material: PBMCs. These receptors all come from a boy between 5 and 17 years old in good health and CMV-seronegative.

CDR3 DNA sequence: TGTGCCAGCAGAATCCGGGACACCCTCTACGAGCAGTACTTC. Encoded protein: CASRIRDTLYEQYF. The chain recombines TRBV11-3 with TRBJ2-7; perhaps TRBD1 as D (6 bases). Trimming pared 6 bases from V and 3 bases from J, leaving 15 bases between. The CDR3 contains 14 residues. Germline values: CDR1 SGHNT, CDR2 YENEEA.

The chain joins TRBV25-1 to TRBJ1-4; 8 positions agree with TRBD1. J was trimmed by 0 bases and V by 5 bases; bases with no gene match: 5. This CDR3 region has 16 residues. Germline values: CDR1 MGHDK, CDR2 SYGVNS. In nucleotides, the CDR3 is TGTGCCAGCAGTCCGATGGACAGGGCAACTAATGAAAAACTGTTTTTT. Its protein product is CASSPMDRATNEKLFF. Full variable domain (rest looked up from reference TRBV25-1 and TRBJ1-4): EADIYQTPRYLVIGTGKKITLECSQTMGHDKMYWYQQDPGMELHLIHYSYGVNSTEKGDLSSESTVSRIRTEHFPLTLESARPSHTSQYLCASSPMDRATNEKLFFGSGTQLSVL.

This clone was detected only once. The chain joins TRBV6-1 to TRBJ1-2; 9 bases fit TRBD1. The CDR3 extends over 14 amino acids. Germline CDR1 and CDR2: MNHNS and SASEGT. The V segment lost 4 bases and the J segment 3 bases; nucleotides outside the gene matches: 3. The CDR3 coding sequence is TGTGCCAGCAGTGCGACAGGGGGTGACTATGGCTACACCTTC. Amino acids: CASSATGGDYGYTF.

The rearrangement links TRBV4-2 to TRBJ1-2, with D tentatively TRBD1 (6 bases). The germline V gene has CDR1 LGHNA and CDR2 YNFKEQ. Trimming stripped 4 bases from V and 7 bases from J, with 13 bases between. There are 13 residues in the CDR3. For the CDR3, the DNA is TGTGCCAGCAGCCTCGCCCAAGGGGGTGGCTACACCTTC. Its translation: CASSLAQGGGYTF.

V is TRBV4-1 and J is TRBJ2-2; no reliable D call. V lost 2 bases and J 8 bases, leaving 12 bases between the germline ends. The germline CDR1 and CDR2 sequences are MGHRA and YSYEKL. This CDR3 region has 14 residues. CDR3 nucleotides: TGCGCCAGCAGCCAACCGACTGTCTCGGGGGAGCTGTTTTTT. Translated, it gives CASSQPTVSGELFF.

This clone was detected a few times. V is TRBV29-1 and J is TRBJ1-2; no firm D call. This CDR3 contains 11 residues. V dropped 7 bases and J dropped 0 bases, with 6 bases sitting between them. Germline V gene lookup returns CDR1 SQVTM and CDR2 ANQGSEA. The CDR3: CSASANYGYTF. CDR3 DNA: TGCAGCGCATCGGCTAACTATGGCTACACCTTC. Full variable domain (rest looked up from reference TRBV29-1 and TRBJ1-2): SAVISQKPSRDICQRGTSLTIQCQVDSQVTMMFWYRQQPGQSLTLIATANQGSEATYESGFVIDKFPISRPNLTFSTLTVSNMSPEDSSIYLCSASANYGYTFGSGTRLTVV.

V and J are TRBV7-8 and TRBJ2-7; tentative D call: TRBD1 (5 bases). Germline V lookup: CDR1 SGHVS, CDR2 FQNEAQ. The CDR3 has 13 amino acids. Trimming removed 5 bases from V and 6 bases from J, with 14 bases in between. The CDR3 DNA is TGTGCCAGCAGCCCAGACAGAACCTGCGAGCAGTACTTC. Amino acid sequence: CASSPDRTCEQYF.

This CDR3 reads CASSLSNGRASGANVLTF. The CDR3 DNA reads as TGTGCCAGCAGTCTGTCGAACGGGAGGGCGTCTGGGGCCAACGTCCTGACTTTC. This sequence joins TRBV7-9 and TRBJ2-6, with 8 bases fitting TRBD2. The CDR3 length is 18 residues. The germline V gene has CDR1 SEHNR and CDR2 FQNEAQ (reference sequence). V lost 6 bases and J lost 1; bases outside the gene matches: 11.

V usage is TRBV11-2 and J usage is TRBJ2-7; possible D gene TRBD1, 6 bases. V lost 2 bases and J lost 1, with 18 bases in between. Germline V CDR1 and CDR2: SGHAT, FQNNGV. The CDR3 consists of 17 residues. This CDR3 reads CASSLIAGVYESYEQYF. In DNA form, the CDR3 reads TGTGCCAGCAGCTTAATTGCAGGGGTGTATGAATCCTACGAGCAGTACTTC.

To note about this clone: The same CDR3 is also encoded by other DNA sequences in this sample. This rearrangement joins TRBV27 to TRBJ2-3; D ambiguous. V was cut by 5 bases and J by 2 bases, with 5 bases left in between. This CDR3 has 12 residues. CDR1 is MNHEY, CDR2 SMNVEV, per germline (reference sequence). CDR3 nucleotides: TGTGCCAGCAGTCCACACACAGATACGCAGTATTTT. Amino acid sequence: CASSPHTDTQYF.

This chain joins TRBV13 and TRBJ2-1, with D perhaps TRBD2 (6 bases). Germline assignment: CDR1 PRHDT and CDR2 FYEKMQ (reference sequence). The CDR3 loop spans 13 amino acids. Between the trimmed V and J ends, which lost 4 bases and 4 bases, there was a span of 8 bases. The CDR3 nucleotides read TGTGCCAGCAGCTCGGACTATTACAATGAGCAGTTCTTC. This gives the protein CASSSDYYNEQFF. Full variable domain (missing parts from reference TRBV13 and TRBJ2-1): AAGVIQSPRHLIKEKRETATLKCYPIPRHDTVYWYQQGPGQDPQFLISFYEKMQSDKGSIPDRFSAQQFSDYHSELNMSSLELGDSALYFCASSSDYYNEQFFGPGTRLTVL.

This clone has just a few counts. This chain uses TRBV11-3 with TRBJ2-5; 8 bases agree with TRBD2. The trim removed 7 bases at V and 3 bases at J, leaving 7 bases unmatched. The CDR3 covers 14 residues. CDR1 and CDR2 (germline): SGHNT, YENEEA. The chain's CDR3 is CASTRGGGKETQYF. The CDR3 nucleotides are TGTGCCAGCACCCGGGGGGGCGGAAAAGAGACCCAGTACTTC.

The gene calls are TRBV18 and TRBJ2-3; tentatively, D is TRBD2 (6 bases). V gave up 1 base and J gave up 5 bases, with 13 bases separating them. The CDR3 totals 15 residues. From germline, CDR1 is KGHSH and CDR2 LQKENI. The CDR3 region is CASSPRGTRGDTQYF. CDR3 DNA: TGTGCCAGCTCACCACGCGGGACCCGCGGAGATACGCAGTATTTT.

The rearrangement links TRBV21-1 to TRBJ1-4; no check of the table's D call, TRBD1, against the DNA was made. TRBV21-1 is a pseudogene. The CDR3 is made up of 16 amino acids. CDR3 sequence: CASSKWDREESEKLFF. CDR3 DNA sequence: TGTGCCAGCAGCAAATGGGACAGGGAAGAGAGTGAAAAACTGTTTTTT.

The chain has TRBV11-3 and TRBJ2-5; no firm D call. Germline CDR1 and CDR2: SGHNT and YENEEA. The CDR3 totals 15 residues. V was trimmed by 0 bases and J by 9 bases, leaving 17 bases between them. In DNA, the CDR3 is TGTGCCAGCAGCTTAGAGGCACGGAGAGTTGAGGCCCAGTACTTC. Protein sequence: CASSLEARRVEAQYF.

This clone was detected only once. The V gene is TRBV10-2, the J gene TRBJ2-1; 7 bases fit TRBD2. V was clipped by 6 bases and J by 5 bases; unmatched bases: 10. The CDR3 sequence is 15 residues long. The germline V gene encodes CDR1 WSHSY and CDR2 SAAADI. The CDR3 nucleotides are TGCGCCAGCAGAAGGATGGCGGGAGCCCACAATGAGCAGTTCTTC. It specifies CASRRMAGAHNEQFF.

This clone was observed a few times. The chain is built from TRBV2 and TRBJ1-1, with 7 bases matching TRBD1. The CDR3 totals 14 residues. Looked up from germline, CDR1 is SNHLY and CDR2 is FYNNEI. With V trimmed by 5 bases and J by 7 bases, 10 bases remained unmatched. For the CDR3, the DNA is TGTGCCAGCAGTCCGCGGACAGGTCGGGGTGAAGCTTTCTTT. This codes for CASSPRTGRGEAFF.

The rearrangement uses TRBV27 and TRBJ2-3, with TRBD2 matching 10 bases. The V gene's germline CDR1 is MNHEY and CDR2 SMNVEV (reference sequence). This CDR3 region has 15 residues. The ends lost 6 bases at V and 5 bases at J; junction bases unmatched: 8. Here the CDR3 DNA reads TGTGCCAGCAGGCAGGCTAGCGGGAGTATAGATACGCAGTATTTT. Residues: CASRQASGSIDTQYF.

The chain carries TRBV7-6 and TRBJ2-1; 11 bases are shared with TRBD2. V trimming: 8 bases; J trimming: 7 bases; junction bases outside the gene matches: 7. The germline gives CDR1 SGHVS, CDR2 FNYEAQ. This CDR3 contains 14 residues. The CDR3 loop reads CASRRLAGLNEQFF. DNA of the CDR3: TGTGCCAGCCGCCGACTAGCGGGGCTTAATGAGCAGTTCTTC.

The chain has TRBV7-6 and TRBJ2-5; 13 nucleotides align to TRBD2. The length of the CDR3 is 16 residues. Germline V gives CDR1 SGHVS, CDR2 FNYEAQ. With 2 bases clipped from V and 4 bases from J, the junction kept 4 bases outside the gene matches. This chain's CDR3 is CASSLTSGGEGETQYF. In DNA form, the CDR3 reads TGTGCCAGCAGCTTAACTAGCGGGGGGGAGGGAGAGACCCAGTACTTC.